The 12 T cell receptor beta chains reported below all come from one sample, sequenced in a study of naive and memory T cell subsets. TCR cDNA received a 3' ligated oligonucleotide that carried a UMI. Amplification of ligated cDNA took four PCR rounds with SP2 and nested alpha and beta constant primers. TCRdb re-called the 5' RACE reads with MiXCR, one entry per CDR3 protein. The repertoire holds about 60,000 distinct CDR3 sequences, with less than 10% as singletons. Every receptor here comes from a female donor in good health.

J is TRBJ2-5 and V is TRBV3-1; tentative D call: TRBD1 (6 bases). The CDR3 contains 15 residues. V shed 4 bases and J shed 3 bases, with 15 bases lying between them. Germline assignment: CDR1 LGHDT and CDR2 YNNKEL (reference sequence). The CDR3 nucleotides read TGTGCCAGCAGCCCAAGAGGCCAGGGGAAAGAGACCCAGTACTTC. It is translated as CASSPRGQGKETQYF.

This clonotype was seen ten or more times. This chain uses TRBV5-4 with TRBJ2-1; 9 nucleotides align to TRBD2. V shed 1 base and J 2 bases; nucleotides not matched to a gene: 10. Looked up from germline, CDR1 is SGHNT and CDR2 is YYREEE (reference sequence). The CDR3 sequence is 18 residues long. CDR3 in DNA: TGTGCCAGCAGCTTGTACCCTAGCGGGATAGAGGCCTACAATGAGCAGTTCTTC. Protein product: CASSLYPSGIEAYNEQFF.

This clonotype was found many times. The CDR3 bases are TGTGCCAGCAGCTTAAGCCCTAAGCGGGGCTACACCTTC. This encodes CASSLSPKRGYTF. The chain has TRBV7-9 and TRBJ1-2; the D is unclear. CDR1 is SEHNR, CDR2 FQNEAQ, per germline (reference sequence). The V gene lost 2 bases and the J gene lost 8 bases, with 12 bases spanning the gap. The CDR3 is 13 amino acids.

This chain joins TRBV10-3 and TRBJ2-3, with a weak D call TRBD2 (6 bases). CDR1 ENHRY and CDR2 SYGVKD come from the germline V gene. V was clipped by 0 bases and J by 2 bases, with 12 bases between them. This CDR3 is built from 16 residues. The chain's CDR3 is CAISESRTGVTDTQYF. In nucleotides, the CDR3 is TGTGCCATCAGTGAGTCGCGGACGGGAGTCACAGATACGCAGTATTTT.

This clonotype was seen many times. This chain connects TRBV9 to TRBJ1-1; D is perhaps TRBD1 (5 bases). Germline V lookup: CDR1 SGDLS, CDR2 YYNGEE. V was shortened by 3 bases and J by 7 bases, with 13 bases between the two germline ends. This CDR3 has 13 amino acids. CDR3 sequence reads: CASSATGGGEAFF. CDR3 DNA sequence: TGTGCCAGCAGCGCCACAGGAGGTGGTGAAGCTTTCTTT.

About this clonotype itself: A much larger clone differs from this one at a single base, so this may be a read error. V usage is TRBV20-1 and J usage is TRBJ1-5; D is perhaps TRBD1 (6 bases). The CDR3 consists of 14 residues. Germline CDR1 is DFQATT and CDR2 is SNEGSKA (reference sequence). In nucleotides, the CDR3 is TGCAGTGCTAGGGGACACAGTAGCTATCAGCCCCAGCATTTT. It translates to CSARGHSSYQPQHF.

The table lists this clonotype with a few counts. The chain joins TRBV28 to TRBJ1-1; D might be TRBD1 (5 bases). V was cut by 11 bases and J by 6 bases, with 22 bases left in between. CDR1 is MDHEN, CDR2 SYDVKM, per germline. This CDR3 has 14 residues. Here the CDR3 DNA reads TGTGCCGTGGTAGGGGCCCAAAGTGGGGCTGAAGCTTTCTTT. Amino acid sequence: CAVVGAQSGAEAFF.

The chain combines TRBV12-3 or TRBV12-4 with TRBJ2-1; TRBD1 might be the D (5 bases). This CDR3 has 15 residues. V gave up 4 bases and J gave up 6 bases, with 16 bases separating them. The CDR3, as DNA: TGTGCCAGCAGTTCGGAGCTAGGGGCTCCCAATGAGCAGTTCTTC. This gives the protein CASSSELGAPNEQFF.

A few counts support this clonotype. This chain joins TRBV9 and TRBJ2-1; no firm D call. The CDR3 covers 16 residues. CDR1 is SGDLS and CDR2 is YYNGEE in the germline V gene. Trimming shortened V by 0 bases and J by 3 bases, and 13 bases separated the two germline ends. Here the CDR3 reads CASSVATQKLYNEQFF. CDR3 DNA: TGTGCCAGCAGCGTAGCTACTCAAAAGCTCTACAATGAGCAGTTCTTC.

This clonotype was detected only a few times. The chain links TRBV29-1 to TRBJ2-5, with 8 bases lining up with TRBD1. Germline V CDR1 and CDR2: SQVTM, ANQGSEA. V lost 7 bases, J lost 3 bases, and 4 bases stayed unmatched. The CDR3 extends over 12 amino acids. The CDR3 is CSAQDREETQYF. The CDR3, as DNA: TGCAGCGCCCAGGACAGGGAAGAGACCCAGTACTTC.

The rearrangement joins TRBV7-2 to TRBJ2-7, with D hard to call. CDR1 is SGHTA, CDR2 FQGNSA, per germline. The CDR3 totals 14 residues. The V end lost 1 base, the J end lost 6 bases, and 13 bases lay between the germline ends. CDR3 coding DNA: TGTGCCAGCAGCTTAGTCTCCAAGGACCGCGAGCAGTACTTC. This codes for CASSLVSKDREQYF.

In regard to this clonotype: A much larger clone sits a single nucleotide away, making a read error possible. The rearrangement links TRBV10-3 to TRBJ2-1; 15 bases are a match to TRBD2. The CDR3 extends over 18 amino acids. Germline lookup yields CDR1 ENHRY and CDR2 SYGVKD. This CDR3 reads CAISEGLAGGPRDNERFF. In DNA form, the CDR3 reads TGTGCCATCAGTGAGGGACTAGCGGGAGGGCCGAGGGACAATGAGCGGTTCTTC.